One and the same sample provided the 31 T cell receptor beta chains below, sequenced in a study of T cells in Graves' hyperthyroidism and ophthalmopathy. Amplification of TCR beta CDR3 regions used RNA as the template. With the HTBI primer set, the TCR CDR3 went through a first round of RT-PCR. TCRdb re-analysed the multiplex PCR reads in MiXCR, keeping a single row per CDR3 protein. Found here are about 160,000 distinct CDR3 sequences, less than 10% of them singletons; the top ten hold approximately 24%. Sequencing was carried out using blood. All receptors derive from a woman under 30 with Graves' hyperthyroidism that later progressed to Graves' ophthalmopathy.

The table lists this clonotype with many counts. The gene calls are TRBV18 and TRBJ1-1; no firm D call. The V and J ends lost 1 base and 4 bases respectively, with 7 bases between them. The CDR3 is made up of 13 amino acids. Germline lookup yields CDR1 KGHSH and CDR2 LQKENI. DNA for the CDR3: TGTGCCAGCTCACCACGGGGAGCCACTGAAGCTTTCTTT. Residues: CASSPRGATEAFF. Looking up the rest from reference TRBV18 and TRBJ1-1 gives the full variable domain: NAGVMQNPRHLVRRRGQEARLRCSPMKGHSHVYWYRQLPEEGLKFMVYLQKENIIDESGMPKERFSAEFPKEGPSILRIQQVVRGDSAAYFCASSPRGATEAFFGQGTRLTVV.

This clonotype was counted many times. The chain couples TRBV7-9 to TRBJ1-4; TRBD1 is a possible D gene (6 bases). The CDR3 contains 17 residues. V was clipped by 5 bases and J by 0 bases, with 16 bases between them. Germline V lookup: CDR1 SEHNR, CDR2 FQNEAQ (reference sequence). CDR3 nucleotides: TGTGCCAGCAGCGATGGTCACAGGGTTGCAACTAATGAAAAACTGTTTTTT. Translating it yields CASSDGHRVATNEKLFF. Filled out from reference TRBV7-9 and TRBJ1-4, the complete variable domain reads DTGVSQNPRHKITKRGQNVTFRCDPISEHNRLYWYRQTLGQGPEFLTYFQNEAQLEKSRLLSDRFSAERPKGSFSTLEIQRTEQGDSAMYLCASSDGHRVATNEKLFFGSGTQLSVL.

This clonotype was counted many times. The CDR3 reads CASSYSRTGTANEKLFF. CDR3 nucleotides: TGTGCCAGCAGTTACTCGAGAACCGGGACAGCTAATGAAAAACTGTTTTTT. The chain couples TRBV6-5 to TRBJ1-4; 7 bases agree with TRBD1. Germline-derived CDR1 and CDR2 are MNHEY and SVGAGI. Trimming took 0 bases from V and 3 from J; bases not matched to a gene: 7. The CDR3 is 17 residues long.

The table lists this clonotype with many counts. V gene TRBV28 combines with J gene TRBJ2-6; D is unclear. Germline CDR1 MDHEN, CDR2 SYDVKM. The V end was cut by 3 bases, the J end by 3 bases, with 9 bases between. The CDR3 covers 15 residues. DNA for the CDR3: TGTGCCAGCAGTTTTCACCAAGATGGGGCCAACGTCCTGACTTTC. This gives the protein CASSFHQDGANVLTF.

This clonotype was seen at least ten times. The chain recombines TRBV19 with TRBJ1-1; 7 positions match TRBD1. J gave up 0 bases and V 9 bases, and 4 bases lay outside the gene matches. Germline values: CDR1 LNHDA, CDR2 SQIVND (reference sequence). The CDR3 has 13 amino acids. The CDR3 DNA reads TGTGCCAGCTGGGACAGCTTGAACACTGAAGCTTTCTTT. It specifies CASWDSLNTEAFF.

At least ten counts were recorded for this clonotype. The CDR3 DNA reads TGTGCCAGCAGTGAAACCGGGATTAACACCGGGGAGCTGTTTTTT. Translated, it gives CASSETGINTGELFF. The chain uses TRBV6-1 and TRBJ2-2; D possibly corresponds to TRBD2 (5 bases). Trimming removed 2 bases at V and 2 bases at J, with 9 bases between. The CDR3 is 15 amino acids. Germline V gives CDR1 MNHNS, CDR2 SASEGT.

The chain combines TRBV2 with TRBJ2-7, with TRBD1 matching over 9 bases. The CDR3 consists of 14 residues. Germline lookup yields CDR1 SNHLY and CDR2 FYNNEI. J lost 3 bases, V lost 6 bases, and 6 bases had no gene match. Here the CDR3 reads CASRGQGPYYEQYF. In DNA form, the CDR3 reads TGTGCCAGCAGGGGACAGGGCCCATACTACGAGCAGTACTTC.

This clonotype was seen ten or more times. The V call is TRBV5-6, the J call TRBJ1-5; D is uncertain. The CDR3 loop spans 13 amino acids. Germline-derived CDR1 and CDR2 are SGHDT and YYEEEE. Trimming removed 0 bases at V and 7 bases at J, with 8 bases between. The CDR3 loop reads CASSLGRVQPQHF. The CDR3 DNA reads TGTGCCAGCAGCTTGGGTAGGGTGCAGCCCCAGCATTTT. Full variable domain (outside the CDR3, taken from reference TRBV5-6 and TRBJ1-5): DAGVTQSPTHLIKTRGQQVTLRCSPKSGHDTVSWYQQALGQGPQFIFQYYEEEERQRGNFPDRFSGHQFPNYSSELNVNALLLGDSALYLCASSLGRVQPQHFGDGTRLSIL.

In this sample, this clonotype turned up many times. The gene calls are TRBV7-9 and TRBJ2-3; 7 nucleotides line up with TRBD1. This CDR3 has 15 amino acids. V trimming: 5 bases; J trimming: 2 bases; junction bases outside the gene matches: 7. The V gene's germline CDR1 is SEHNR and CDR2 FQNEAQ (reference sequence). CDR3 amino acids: CASSIGDRDTDTQYF. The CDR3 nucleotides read TGTGCCAGCAGCATTGGGGACAGAGACACAGATACGCAGTATTTT.

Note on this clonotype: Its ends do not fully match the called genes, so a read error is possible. The CDR3 protein is CAWSVQNTAEMFF. The CDR3 coding sequence is TGTGCCTGGAGTGTACAGAACACCGCGGAGATGTTTTTT. This chain joins TRBV30 and TRBJ2-2, with unresolved D. CDR3 length: 13 residues. The V gene's germline CDR1 is GTSNPN and CDR2 SVGIG (reference sequence).

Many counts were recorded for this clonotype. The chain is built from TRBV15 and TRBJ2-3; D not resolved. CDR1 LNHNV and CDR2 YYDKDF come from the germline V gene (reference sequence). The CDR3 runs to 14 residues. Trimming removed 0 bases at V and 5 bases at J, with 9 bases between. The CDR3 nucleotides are TGTGCCACCAGCAGAGATCTTGGGGAAGATACGCAGTATTTT. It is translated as CATSRDLGEDTQYF.

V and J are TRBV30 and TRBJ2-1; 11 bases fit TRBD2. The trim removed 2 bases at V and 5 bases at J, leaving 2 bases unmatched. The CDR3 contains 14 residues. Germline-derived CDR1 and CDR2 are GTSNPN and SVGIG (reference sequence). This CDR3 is CAWSLLAGDNEQFF. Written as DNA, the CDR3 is TGTGCCTGGAGTCTACTAGCGGGAGACAATGAGCAGTTCTTC.

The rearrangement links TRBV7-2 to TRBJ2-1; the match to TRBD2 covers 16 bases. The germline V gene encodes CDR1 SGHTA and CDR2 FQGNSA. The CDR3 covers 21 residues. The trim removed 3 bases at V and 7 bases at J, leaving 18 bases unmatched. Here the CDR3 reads CASSLELGLAGGPIGLNEQFF. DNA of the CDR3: TGTGCCAGCAGCTTGGAGTTGGGACTAGCGGGGGGGCCCATCGGTTTAAATGAGCAGTTCTTC.

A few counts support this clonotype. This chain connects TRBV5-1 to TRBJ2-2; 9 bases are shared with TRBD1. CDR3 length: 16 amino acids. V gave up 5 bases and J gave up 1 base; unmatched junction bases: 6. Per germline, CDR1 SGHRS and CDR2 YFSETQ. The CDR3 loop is CASSRGGQGNTGELFF. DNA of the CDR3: TGCGCCAGCAGTCGTGGGGGACAGGGGAACACCGGGGAGCTGTTTTTT.

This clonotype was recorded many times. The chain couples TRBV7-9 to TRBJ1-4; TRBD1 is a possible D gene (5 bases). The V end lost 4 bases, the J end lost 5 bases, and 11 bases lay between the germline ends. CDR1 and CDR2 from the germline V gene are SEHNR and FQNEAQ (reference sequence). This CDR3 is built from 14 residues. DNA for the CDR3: TGTGCCAGCAGCTACGGGCAGGGAAATGAAAAACTGTTTTTT. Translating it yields CASSYGQGNEKLFF.

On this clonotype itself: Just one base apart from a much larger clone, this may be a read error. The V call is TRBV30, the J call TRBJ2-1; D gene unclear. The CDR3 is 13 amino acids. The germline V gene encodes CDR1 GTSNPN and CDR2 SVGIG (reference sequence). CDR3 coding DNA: TGTGCCTGGAGCTCGATCTCCCACAATGAGCAGTTCTTC. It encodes CAWSSISHNEQFF.

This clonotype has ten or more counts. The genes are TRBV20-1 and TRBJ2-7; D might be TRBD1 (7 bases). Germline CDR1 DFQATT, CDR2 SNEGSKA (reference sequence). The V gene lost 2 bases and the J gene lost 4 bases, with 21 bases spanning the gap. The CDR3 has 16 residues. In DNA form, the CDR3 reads TGCAGTGCTAGATGGGAGGCTAGGACAGGAGATTACGAGCAGTACTTC. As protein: CSARWEARTGDYEQYF.

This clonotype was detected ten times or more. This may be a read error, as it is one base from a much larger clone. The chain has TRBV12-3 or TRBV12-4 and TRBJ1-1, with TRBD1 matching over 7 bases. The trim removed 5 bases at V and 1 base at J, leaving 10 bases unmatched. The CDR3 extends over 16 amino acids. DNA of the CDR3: TGTGCCAGCAGTCCACGACGGGGACAGAGGAACACTGAAGCTTTCTTT. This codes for CASSPRRGQRNTEAFF.

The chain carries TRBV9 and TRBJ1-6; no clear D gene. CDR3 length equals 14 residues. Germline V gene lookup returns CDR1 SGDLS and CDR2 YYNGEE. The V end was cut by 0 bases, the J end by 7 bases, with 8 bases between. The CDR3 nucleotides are TGTGCCAGCAGCGTAGGTCCGGGAAATTCACCCCTCCACTTT. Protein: CASSVGPGNSPLHF.

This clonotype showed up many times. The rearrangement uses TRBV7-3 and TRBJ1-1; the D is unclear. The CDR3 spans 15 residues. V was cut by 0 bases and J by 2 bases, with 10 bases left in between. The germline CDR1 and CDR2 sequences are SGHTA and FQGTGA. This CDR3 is CASSLTREGNTEAFF. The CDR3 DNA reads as TGTGCCAGCAGCTTAACCCGGGAGGGAAACACTGAAGCTTTCTTT.

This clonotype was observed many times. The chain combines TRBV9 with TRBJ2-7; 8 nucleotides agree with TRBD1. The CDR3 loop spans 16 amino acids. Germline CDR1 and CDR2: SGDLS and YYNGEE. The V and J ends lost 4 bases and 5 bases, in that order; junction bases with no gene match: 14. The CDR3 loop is CASSPEEWTGSHEQYF. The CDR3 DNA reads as TGTGCCAGCAGCCCCGAAGAGTGGACAGGGTCCCACGAGCAGTACTTC.

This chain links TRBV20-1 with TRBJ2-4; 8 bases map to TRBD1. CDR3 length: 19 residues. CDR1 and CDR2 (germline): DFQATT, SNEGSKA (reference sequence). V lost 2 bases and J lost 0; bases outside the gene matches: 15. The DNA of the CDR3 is TGCAGTGCTAGATACAGTCAGACGGACAGGGCAAAAGCCAAAAACATTCAGTACTTC. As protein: CSARYSQTDRAKAKNIQYF.

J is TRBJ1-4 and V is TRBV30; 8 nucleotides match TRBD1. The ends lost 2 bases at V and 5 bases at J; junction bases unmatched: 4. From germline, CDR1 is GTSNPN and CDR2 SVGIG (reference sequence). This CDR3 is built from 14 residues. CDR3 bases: TGTGCCTGGAGTCAGGGGGCTAGGAATGAAAAACTGTTTTTT. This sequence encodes CAWSQGARNEKLFF.

The CDR3 loop is CASSQEFGGSYNEQFF. CDR3 coding DNA: TGCGCCAGCAGCCAAGAATTCGGGGGTTCATACAATGAGCAGTTCTTC. V and J are TRBV4-1 and TRBJ2-1, with a weak D call TRBD2 (6 bases). CDR3 length: 16 residues. Germline lookup yields CDR1 MGHRA and CDR2 YSYEKL. With 0 bases removed from V and 4 bases from J, the gap between germline ends came to 13 bases.

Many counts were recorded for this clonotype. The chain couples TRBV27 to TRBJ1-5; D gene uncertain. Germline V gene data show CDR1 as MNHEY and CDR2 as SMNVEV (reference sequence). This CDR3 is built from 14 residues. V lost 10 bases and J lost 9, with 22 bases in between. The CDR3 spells CATFPLGLGGPQHF. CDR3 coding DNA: TGTGCCACCTTCCCCCTCGGTTTAGGTGGGCCCCAGCATTTT.

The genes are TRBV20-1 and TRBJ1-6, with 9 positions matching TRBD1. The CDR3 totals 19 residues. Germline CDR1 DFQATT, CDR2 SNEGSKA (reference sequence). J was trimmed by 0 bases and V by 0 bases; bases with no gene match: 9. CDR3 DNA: TGCAGTGCTAGAGACCACAGGGGGCAAGGGGGCTCCTATAATTCACCCCTCCACTTT. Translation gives CSARDHRGQGGSYNSPLHF.

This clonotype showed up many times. The CDR3 loop is CASSFRDRPVSVLTF. Written as DNA, the CDR3 is TGTGCCAGCAGTTTCCGGGACAGACCCGTCAGCGTCCTGACTTTC. The chain couples TRBV2 to TRBJ2-6, with 7 bases aligning to TRBD1. This CDR3 has 15 amino acids. Germline trimming cut 5 bases from V and 12 bases from J; bases unmatched to any gene: 13. In germline, CDR1 is SNHLY, CDR2 FYNNEI.

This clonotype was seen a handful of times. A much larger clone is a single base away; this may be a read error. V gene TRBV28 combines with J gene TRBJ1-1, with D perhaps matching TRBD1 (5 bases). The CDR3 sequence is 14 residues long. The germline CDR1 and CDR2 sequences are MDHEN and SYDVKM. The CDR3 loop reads CVSSFSTGDTEAFF. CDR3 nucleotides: TGTGTCAGCAGTTTTTCGACGGGGGACACTGAAGCTTTCTTT.

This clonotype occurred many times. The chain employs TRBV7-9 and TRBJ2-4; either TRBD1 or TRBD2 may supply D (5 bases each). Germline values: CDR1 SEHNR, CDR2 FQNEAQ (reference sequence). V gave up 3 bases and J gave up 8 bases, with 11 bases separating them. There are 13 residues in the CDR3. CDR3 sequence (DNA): TGTGCCAGCAGCTTGTCAGGGAGTGACATTCAGTACTTC. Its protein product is CASSLSGSDIQYF.

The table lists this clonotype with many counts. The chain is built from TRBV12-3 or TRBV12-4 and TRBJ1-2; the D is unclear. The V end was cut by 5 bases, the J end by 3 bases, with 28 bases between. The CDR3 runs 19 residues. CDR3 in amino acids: CASSAASRFSGKFHYGYTF. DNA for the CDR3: TGTGCCAGCAGTGCGGCCAGCAGGTTTTCGGGGAAGTTCCACTATGGCTACACCTTC.

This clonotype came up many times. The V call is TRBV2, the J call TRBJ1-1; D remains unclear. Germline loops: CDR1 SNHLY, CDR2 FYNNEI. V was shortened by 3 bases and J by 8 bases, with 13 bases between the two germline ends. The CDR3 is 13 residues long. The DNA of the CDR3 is TGTGCCAGCAGTGAGGGAGAGGGAAGCGAAGCTTTCTTT. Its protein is CASSEGEGSEAFF.